What follows describes a single TCR beta chain. This sample is part of a study of blood T cell repertoires in COVID-19. Study as a whole: Some COVID-19 samples were acute and others convalescent; all came from the United States, Italy and Spain.

Only in-frame clones appear in the TCRdb table, and some are missing; sequencing was by immunoSEQ multiplex PCR. The data hold approximately 450,000 clones, with around 89% observed a single time. The germline CDR1 and CDR2 sequences are SGHTA and FQGTGA. The V and J ends lost 2 bases and 5 bases, in that order; junction bases with no gene match: 6. This CDR3 region has 15 residues. This rearrangement joins TRBV7-3 to TRBJ2-5, with 9 positions matching TRBD2. The sample consisted of peripheral blood. The clonotype originates from a woman in her 30s with acute or convalescent COVID-19. The CDR3 nucleotides are TGTGCCAGCAGCTTAGCGGGGGGGACCATCGAGACCCAGTACTTC. It encodes CASSLAGGTIETQYF.